The 4 T cell receptor beta chains below all came from one sample that was sequenced in a study of blood T cell repertoires in COVID-19. Produced via immunoSEQ multiplex PCR; TCRdb's table is partial and in-frame only. The data show roughly 200,000 clones, with around 83% seen just once and around 4.9% held by the top ten. Specimen: peripheral blood. Receptors originate from a woman older than 75 with acute or convalescent COVID-19.

This sequence joins TRBV27 and TRBJ1-2; weak D call: TRBD1 (5 bases). V was pared by 5 bases and J by 6 bases, with 19 bases between. This CDR3 comprises 15 residues. CDR1 is MNHEY, CDR2 SMNVEV, per germline (reference sequence). CDR3 bases: TGTGCCAGCAGTGCACAGGACCGTACTATCCATGGCTACACCTTC. It encodes CASSAQDRTIHGYTF.

V gene TRBV7-2 combines with J gene TRBJ2-2; 8 nucleotides align to TRBD1. The CDR3 spans 16 residues. The germline CDR1 and CDR2 sequences are SGHTA and FQGNSA. The junction had 8 bases not matched to a gene; V was cut back by 1 base and J by 7 bases. The CDR3 spells CASSLEFSGGGGELFF. The CDR3 bases are TGTGCCAGCAGCTTAGAGTTTTCAGGGGGCGGCGGGGAGCTGTTTTTT. Filled out from reference TRBV7-2 and TRBJ2-2, the complete variable domain reads GAGVSQSPSNKVTEKGKDVELRCDPISGHTALYWYRQSLGQGLEFLIYFQGNSAPDKSGLPSDRFSAERTGGSVSTLTIQRTQQEDSAVYLCASSLEFSGGGGELFFGEGSRLTVL.

The gene calls are TRBV7-9 and TRBJ2-5, with a tentative D call TRBD1 (6 bases). Deletions cut 1 base from V and 3 bases from J, with 12 bases between. Germline values: CDR1 SEHNR, CDR2 FQNEAQ (reference sequence). The CDR3 is 15 amino acids. As DNA, the CDR3 is TGTGCCAGCAGCTTAGACGGAAACAGGGAAGAGACCCAGTACTTC. Translated, it gives CASSLDGNREETQYF.

This chain connects TRBV18 to TRBJ1-4; 9 bases match TRBD1. Trimming took 5 bases from V and 5 from J; bases not matched to a gene: 9. The CDR3 totals 16 residues. CDR1 and CDR2 (germline): KGHSH, LQKENI. The CDR3 protein is CASSADRGRGNEKLFF. CDR3 nucleotides: TGTGCCAGCTCAGCGGACAGGGGCAGGGGAAATGAAAAACTGTTTTTT.